This TCR beta chain was observed in a study of T cell responses to AZD1222 COVID-19 vaccine. Points from the study as a whole: Females outnumbered males among donors, who were mostly white British; clonal diversity was possibly underestimated. Without day 14 samples, only post-peak T cell repertoires were studied.

This table comes from immunoSEQ multiplex PCR, and its TCRdb copy is limited to in-frame clones, with some not included. The sample shows more than 70,000 clones, around 85% of them seen only once. This CDR3 comprises 18 residues. V lost 4 bases, J lost 2 bases, and 18 bases lay in between. Germline CDR1 and CDR2: SGHVS and FQNEAQ. In its sample, this clone was seen a few times. As yet, its antigen is unknown. This sample comprised peripheral blood, obtained on day 0 of AZD1222 vaccination. The TCR was taken from an adult in good health. The chain uses TRBV7-8 and TRBJ2-6, with D possibly matching TRBD1 (6 bases). As DNA, the CDR3 is TGTGCCAGCAGCTCCATCTACAGGGAAAAGGCTGGGGCCAACGTCCTGACTTTC. Its translation: CASSSIYREKAGANVLTF.